This section outlines one T cell receptor beta chain sequence together with its context. For every sample, 100,000 or so TCR templates were assayed. The repertoire was sequenced with immunoSEQ multiplex PCR; TCRdb's copy has only in-frame clones and lacks some. Among about 85,000 clones, approximately 95% were seen once, and the ten largest hold about a fifth. This entry comes from a study of siplizumab effects on memory and regulatory T cells. The CDR3 consists of 16 residues. Germline CDR1 SGHVS, CDR2 FQNEAQ. Trimming stripped 2 bases from V and 1 base from J, with 11 bases between. The chain couples TRBV7-8 to TRBJ2-2; perhaps D is TRBD1 or TRBD2 (5 bases each). The receptor was isolated from a human donor in good health. Sequences were obtained from CD8+ T cells sorted from blood. CDR3 DNA: TGTGCCAGCAGCTTATACGGGGCGCGGAACACCGGGGAGCTGTTTTTT. Translated: CASSLYGARNTGELFF. Combining the CDR3 with reference TRBV7-8 and TRBJ2-2 gives the whole variable domain GAGVSQSPRYKVAKRGQDVALRCDPISGHVSLFWYQQALGQGPEFLTYFQNEAQLDKSGLPSDRFFAERPEGSVSTLKIQRTQQEDSAVYLCASSLYGARNTGELFFGEGSRLTVL.